The rows below give T cell receptor beta chains drawn from one sample of a study of Graves' ophthalmopathy and Graves' hyperthyroidism. TCRdb processed the multiplex PCR reads anew with MiXCR; each CDR3 protein has one entry. The sample records 300,000 to 350,000 distinct CDR3 sequences, 15% to 20% being singletons. Sequencing input: peripheral blood. All receptors derive from an adult man with Graves' ophthalmopathy. The CDR3 runs from the conserved cysteine through the conserved F or W. A D gene is named only where the DNA matches it firmly. For some rows the clone size is stated as once, few or many, or as a class when expanded; others skip it.

clone size	V gene	D gene	J gene	CDR3 protein	CDR3 DNA
many	TRBV20-1	TRBD1	TRBJ2-7	CSARQGALGEQYF	TGCAGTGCTAGACAGGGGGCTTTGGGGGAGCAGTACTTC
many	TRBV6-5	TRBD1	TRBJ1-2	CASSYSSGTGSYGYTF	TGTGCCAGCAGTTACTCGAGCGGGACAGGGAGCTATGGCTACACCTTC
few	TRBV7-3	TRBD1	TRBJ2-5	CASSLTRDSKETQYF	TGTGCCAGCAGCTTAACGAGGGACAGTAAAGAGACCCAGTACTTC
many	TRBV25-1	-	TRBJ1-1	CASSVGGIAEAFF	TGTGCCAGCAGTGTGGGGGGAATCGCGGAAGCTTTCTTT
-	TRBV7-2	TRBD1	TRBJ1-6	CASSATEDRASFNSPLHF	TGTGCCAGCAGCGCAACCGAAGACAGGGCGTCTTTTAATTCACCCCTCCACTTT
many	TRBV12-3/TRBV12-4	-	TRBJ2-7	CASSFSETYEQYF	TGTGCCAGCAGTTTCAGCGAGACCTACGAGCAGTACTTC
-	TRBV12-3/TRBV12-4	-	TRBJ1-6	CASSSSGRANSPLHF	TGTGCCAGCAGTTCCTCGGGACGGGCCAATTCACCCCTCCACTTT
many	TRBV12-3/TRBV12-4	-	TRBJ2-7	CASSLIRSGEQYF	TGTGCCAGCAGTTTAATACGGAGCGGCGAGCAGTACTTC
many	TRBV3-1	-	TRBJ1-2	CASSLGARAAQVNGYTF	TGTGCCAGCAGCCTAGGGGCCCGGGCTGCCCAAGTCAACGGCTACACCTTC
-	TRBV28	-	TRBJ2-5	CASRTKQETQYF	TGTGCCAGCAGGACAAAACAAGAGACCCAGTACTTC
many	TRBV7-2	-	TRBJ1-6	CASSLARGYRNSPLHF	TGTGCCAGCAGCTTAGCGCGCGGCTATAGGAATTCACCCCTCCACTTT
many	TRBV12-5	-	TRBJ1-1	CASANDSSSANTEAFF	TGTGCTAGTGCCAACGACAGCTCCTCGGCGAACACTGAAGCTTTCTTT
many	TRBV6-2/TRBV6-3	-	TRBJ1-1	CASSRPDWETEAFF	TGTGCCAGCAGTCGACCCGACTGGGAAACTGAAGCTTTCTTT
-	TRBV12-3/TRBV12-4	-	TRBJ1-2	CASSADGHWEGYTF	TGTGCCAGCAGCGCGGACGGGCACTGGGAGGGCTACACCTTC
many	TRBV20-1	TRBD1	TRBJ2-7	CSARRQGTYEQYF	TGCAGTGCTAGACGACAGGGGACCTACGAGCAGTACTTC
many	TRBV5-1	-	TRBJ2-2	CASSLGTEALTGELFF	TGCGCCAGCAGCTTGGGTACTGAAGCCCTCACCGGGGAGCTGTTTTTT
many	TRBV19	-	TRBJ1-1	CASRTFYLENTEAFF	TGTGCCAGTAGAACGTTTTACTTGGAGAACACTGAAGCTTTCTTT
many	TRBV27	TRBD1	TRBJ1-6	CASSYAAGQTVYNSPLHF	TGTGCCAGCAGTTACGCAGCGGGACAGACCGTCTATAATTCACCCCTCCACTTT
-	TRBV25-1	TRBD1	TRBJ2-5	CASRSGQGFTETQYF	TGTGCCAGCAGGTCCGGACAGGGATTCACAGAGACCCAGTACTTC
-	TRBV6-1	-	TRBJ1-6	CASSELAGLSPLHF	TGTGCCAGCAGTGAACTGGCCGGACTCTCACCCCTCCACTTT
-	TRBV6-1	TRBD2	TRBJ2-5	CASRPGLAGGGQETQYF	TGTGCCAGCAGGCCGGGACTAGCGGGAGGGGGCCAAGAGACCCAGTACTTC
many	TRBV12-3/TRBV12-4	-	TRBJ2-5	CASSRLETQYF	TGTGCCAGCAGTAGACTAGAGACCCAGTACTTC
many	TRBV7-2	-	TRBJ1-1	CASSYVTWGTEAFF	TGTGCCAGCAGCTACGTCACTTGGGGGACTGAAGCTTTCTTT
many	TRBV4-2	-	TRBJ1-5	CASSQDSRWGNQPQHF	TGTGCCAGCAGCCAAGATAGCCGGTGGGGAAATCAGCCCCAGCATTTT
-	TRBV6-5	TRBD1	TRBJ1-5	CASSLKGQGNQPQHF	TGTGCCAGCAGTTTAAAGGGACAGGGAAATCAGCCCCAGCATTTT
-	TRBV6-1	-	TRBJ2-5	CASSEVAGRGETQYF	TGTGCCAGCAGTGAAGTTGCAGGTCGGGGGGAGACCCAGTACTTC
few	TRBV9	-	TRBJ2-7	CASSVDLGASYEQYF	TGTGCCAGCAGCGTAGACCTCGGGGCCTCCTACGAGCAGTACTTC
many	TRBV27	-	TRBJ1-5	CASSPYRDQPQHF	TGTGCCAGCAGTCCGTACAGGGATCAGCCCCAGCATTTT
many	TRBV6-2/TRBV6-3	TRBD2	TRBJ2-7	CASGSGWDYSYEQYF	TGTGCCAGCGGCTCCGGATGGGACTACTCCTACGAGCAGTACTTC
many	TRBV6-1	TRBD2	TRBJ2-7	CASSGPGLAIYEQYF	TGTGCCAGCAGTGGACCGGGACTAGCGATCTACGAGCAGTACTTC
many	TRBV29-1	TRBD2	TRBJ2-6	CSVGTSAGANVLTF	TGCAGCGTTGGAACTAGCGCTGGGGCCAACGTCCTGACTTTC
many	TRBV7-9	-	TRBJ1-6	CASSLESVSYNSPLHF	TGTGCCAGCAGCTTAGAGAGTGTCTCCTATAATTCACCCCTCCACTTT
many	TRBV19	-	TRBJ1-5	CASRGGGNQPQHF	TGTGCCAGTAGGGGAGGGGGCAATCAGCCCCAGCATTTT
few	TRBV18	-	TRBJ1-2	CASSPRDNYGYTF	TGTGCCAGCTCACCCCGGGACAACTATGGCTACACCTTC
-	TRBV6-1	TRBD2	TRBJ2-7	CASTNFLAGGYEQYF	TGTGCCAGCACCAATTTCCTAGCGGGAGGATACGAGCAGTACTTC
many	TRBV30	-	TRBJ1-6	CAWRPGGASYNSPLHF	TGTGCCTGGAGGCCCGGGGGAGCCTCCTATAATTCACCCCTCCACTTT
many	TRBV7-2	TRBD2	TRBJ2-7	CASSLLSSGSSYEQYF	TGTGCCAGCAGCTTACTGAGTAGCGGGAGCTCCTACGAGCAGTACTTC
many	TRBV12-3/TRBV12-4	-	TRBJ1-5	CASSWLGGRNQPQHF	TGTGCCAGCAGTTGGCTTGGGGGCCGCAATCAGCCCCAGCATTTT
-	TRBV4-2	TRBD2	TRBJ2-4	CASSQELRGGLSIQYF	TGTGCCAGCAGCCAAGAGTTGCGGGGGGGCCTAAGCATTCAGTACTTC
many	TRBV12-3/TRBV12-4	-	TRBJ2-1	CASSLGNEQFF	TGTGCCAGCAGTTTGGGGAATGAGCAGTTCTTC
many	TRBV20-1	-	TRBJ2-7	CSASEGKYEQYF	TGCAGTGCTAGTGAGGGCAAGTACGAGCAGTACTTC
many	TRBV6-2/TRBV6-3	-	TRBJ2-5	CASSDGLTQETQYF	TGTGCCAGCAGTGACGGACTTACTCAAGAGACCCAGTACTTC
many	TRBV27	TRBD1	TRBJ2-7	CASKGAGREVVGAEQYF	TGTGCCAGCAAGGGGGCAGGCCGAGAGGTGGTGGGAGCCGAGCAGTACTTC
many	TRBV6-2/TRBV6-3	-	TRBJ2-7	CASKGAGSSYEQYF	TGTGCCAGCAAAGGGGCAGGGAGCTCCTACGAGCAGTACTTC
-	TRBV29-1	-	TRBJ2-7	CSVRVEAGHYEQYF	TGCAGCGTCAGAGTAGAGGCAGGGCACTACGAGCAGTACTTC
once	TRBV7-8	-	TRBJ1-2	CASSQDSVGWIGYTF	TGTGCCAGCAGCCAGGACAGTGTTGGTTGGATTGGCTACACCTTC
many	TRBV11-2	-	TRBJ2-5	CASSLDGYQETQYF	TGTGCCAGCAGCTTAGATGGGTACCAAGAGACCCAGTACTTC
many	TRBV6-2/TRBV6-3	TRBD1	TRBJ1-5	CASTKGRDRGGQPQHF	TGTGCCAGCACCAAAGGTCGGGACAGGGGTGGTCAGCCCCAGCATTTT
many	TRBV20-1	TRBD1	TRBJ1-2	CSAGEGQGYGYTF	TGCAGTGCCGGGGAAGGACAGGGTTATGGCTACACCTTC
-	TRBV11-2	-	TRBJ2-7	CAWMISGTLNEQYF	TGTGCCTGGATGATTTCGGGGACCTTGAACGAGCAGTACTTC
many	TRBV24-1	-	TRBJ1-2	CATSDSSNYGYTF	TGTGCCACCAGTGACAGCAGTAACTATGGCTACACCTTC
-	TRBV3-1	TRBD1	TRBJ1-1	CASSQSWDSQMNTEAFF	TGTGCCAGCAGCCAGAGCTGGGACAGCCAAATGAACACTGAAGCTTTCTTT
few	TRBV7-2	TRBD1	TRBJ2-2	CASSPTGITGELFF	TGTGCCAGCAGCCCGACAGGGATCACCGGGGAGCTGTTTTTT
many	TRBV24-1	-	TRBJ2-7	CATRQGHEQYF	TGTGCCACCAGACAGGGTCACGAGCAGTACTTC
many	TRBV5-1	-	TRBJ1-2	CASSLPSGDGYTF	TGCGCCAGCAGCTTACCTTCAGGGGATGGCTACACCTTC